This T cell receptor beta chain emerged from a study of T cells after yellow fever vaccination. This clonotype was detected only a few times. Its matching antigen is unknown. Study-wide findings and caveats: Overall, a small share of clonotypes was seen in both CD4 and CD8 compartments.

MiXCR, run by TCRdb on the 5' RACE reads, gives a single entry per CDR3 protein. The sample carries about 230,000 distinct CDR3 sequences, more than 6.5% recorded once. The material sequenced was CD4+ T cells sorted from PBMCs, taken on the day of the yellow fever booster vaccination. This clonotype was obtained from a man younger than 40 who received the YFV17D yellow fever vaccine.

As DNA, the CDR3 is TGTGCCAGCAGGCGGCGGGACACCAGCAATGAGCAGTTCTTC. Encoded protein: CASRRRDTSNEQFF. The chain links TRBV12-3 or TRBV12-4 to TRBJ2-1; either TRBD1 or TRBD2 may fit D (6 bases each). The V end was cut by 6 bases, the J end by 6 bases, with 15 bases between. CDR3 length equals 14 residues.